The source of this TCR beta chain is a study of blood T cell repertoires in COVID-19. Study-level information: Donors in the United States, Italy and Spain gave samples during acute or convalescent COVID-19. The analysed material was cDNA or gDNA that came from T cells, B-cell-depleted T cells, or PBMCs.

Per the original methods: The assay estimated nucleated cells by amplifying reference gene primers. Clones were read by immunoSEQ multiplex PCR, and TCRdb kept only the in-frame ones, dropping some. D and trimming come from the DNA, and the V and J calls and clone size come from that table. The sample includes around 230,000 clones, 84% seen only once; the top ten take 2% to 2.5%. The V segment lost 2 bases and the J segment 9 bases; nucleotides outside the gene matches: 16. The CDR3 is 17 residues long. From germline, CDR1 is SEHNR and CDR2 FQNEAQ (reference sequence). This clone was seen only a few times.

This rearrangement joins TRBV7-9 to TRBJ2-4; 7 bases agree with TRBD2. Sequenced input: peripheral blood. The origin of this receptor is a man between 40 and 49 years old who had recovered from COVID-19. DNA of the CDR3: TGTGCCAGCAGCTTAAATTCATGGTGGGAGGGCCCCGGCATTCAGTACTTC. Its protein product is CASSLNSWWEGPGIQYF. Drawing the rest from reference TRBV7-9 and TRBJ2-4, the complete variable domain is DTGVSQNPRHKITKRGQNVTFRCDPISEHNRLYWYRQTLGQGPEFLTYFQNEAQLEKSRLLSDRFSAERPKGSFSTLEIQRTEQGDSAMYLCASSLNSWWEGPGIQYFGAGTRLSVL.